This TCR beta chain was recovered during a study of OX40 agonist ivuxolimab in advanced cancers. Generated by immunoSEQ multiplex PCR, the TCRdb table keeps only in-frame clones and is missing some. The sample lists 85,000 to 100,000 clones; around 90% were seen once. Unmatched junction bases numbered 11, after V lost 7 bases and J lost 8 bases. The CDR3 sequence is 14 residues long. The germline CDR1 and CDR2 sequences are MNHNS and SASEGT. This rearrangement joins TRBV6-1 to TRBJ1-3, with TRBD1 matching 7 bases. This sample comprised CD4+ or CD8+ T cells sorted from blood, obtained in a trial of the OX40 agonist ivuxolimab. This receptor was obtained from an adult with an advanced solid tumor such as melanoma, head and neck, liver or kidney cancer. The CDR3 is CASTLLGTADTIYF. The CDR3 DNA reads TGTGCCAGCACCCTACTAGGGACAGCGGACACCATATATTTT.